These T cell receptor beta chains were read from a single sample in a study of OX40 agonist ivuxolimab in advanced cancers. The data were produced by immunoSEQ multiplex PCR, yet TCRdb's version contains in-frame clones alone and is incomplete. The sample lists about 41,000 clones; approximately 87% were seen once. Sequencing used CD4+ or CD8+ T cells sorted from blood, obtained in a trial of the OX40 agonist ivuxolimab. The source is an adult with an advanced solid tumor such as melanoma, head and neck, liver or kidney cancer. Both conserved end residues are part of each CDR3. A D gene is named only where the DNA matches it firmly.

>TRBJ1-5|TRBV7-9|.
CASTLIDQPQHF
>TRBJ1-1|TRBV5-6|.
CASSLAFGNRRNTEAFF
>TRBJ2-1|TRBV5-6|TRBD1
CASSPDRGLGYNEQFF
>TRBJ2-5|TRBV5-1|TRBD2
CASSLGREGETQYF
>TRBJ2-2|TRBV7-9|.
CASSLAQGNTGELFF
>TRBJ2-7|TRBV11-2|.
CASSQAVYEQYF
>TRBJ2-3|TRBV7-2|TRBD1
CASSSSTGTGKNTQYF
>TRBJ2-3|TRBV6-6|.
CASSYWGSPTDTQYF
>TRBJ2-7|TRBV18|.
CASSPKDLSYEQYF
>TRBJ1-5|TRBV28|.
CASSRLGGDQPQHF
>TRBJ1-4|TRBV6-6|.
CASSYSSPSRREKLFF
>TRBJ1-3|TRBV28|TRBD1
CASSSPSSTGEVSGNTIYF
>TRBJ2-7|TRBV28|TRBD2
CASSFSRGSLLVLRGQYF
>TRBJ2-5|TRBV6-5|.
CASSDSGGQTQYF
>TRBJ2-1|TRBV27|.
CASSPAPGLFPSSYNEQFF
>TRBJ2-1|TRBV9|TRBD2
CASSRSGSSYNEQFF
>TRBJ1-2|TRBV18|.
CASSRDGGRGYTF
>TRBJ1-5|TRBV19|TRBD1
CASSFFPRDRAGQPQHF
>TRBJ2-2|TRBV5-6|.
CASSFPATGELFF
>TRBJ2-6|TRBV7-9|.
CASSPFKSEANVLTF
>TRBJ1-1|TRBV19|TRBD1
CASSTPDRGEAFF
>TRBJ1-2|TRBV7-2|TRBD1
CASSLFGTGSGYTF
>TRBJ2-1|TRBV27|.
CASSSRPRGGAYNEQFF
>TRBJ2-3|TRBV7-9|TRBD1
CASSSGQGLSTDTQYF
>TRBJ1-1|TRBV7-6|.
CASSLLGGSALNTEAFF
>TRBJ2-3|TRBV28|.
CASSGPPSIDTQYF
>TRBJ2-3|TRBV25-1|.
CASGVGQAITDTQYF
>TRBJ1-1|TRBV29-1|.
CSVEKSGVGKEAFF
>TRBJ1-2|TRBV4-3|.
CASSQVGGNYGYTF
>TRBJ2-7|TRBV5-6|.
CASSFRDTRVVREQYF
>TRBJ2-5|TRBV29-1|.
CSGYRQGLETQYF
>TRBJ1-6|TRBV9|TRBD1
CASSPRDRSSYNSPLHF
>TRBJ2-7|TRBV5-8|.
CASSSSYEQYF
>TRBJ2-1|TRBV7-2|.
CASSWGLNEQFF
>TRBJ2-7|TRBV4-2|.
CASSQGGNLYEQYF
>TRBJ2-7|TRBV18|.
CASSRGLPYEQYF
>TRBJ2-1|TRBV11-2|.
CASNKRNNEQFF
>TRBJ2-7|TRBV7-9|TRBD2
CASSSQTSGRAYEQYF
>TRBJ2-5|TRBV10-3|TRBD2
CAISEGASGRGETQYF
>TRBJ1-1|TRBV20-1|.
CSGAKGTEAFF
>TRBJ1-1|TRBV9|.
CASSKSPVGRGTEAFF
>TRBJ2-3|TRBV6-1|.
CASRVDTGPDTQYF
>TRBJ1-5|TRBV15|.
CATSRQTLNQPQHF
>TRBJ1-2|TRBV11-3|.
CASSLGERDEAF
>TRBJ2-4|TRBV18|.
CASSPVERGNIQYF
>TRBJ2-2|TRBV10-3|TRBD2
CASTISGSTGELFF
>TRBJ1-3|TRBV5-5|.
CASSLAEGSGNTIYF
>TRBJ2-5|TRBV7-3|.
CASSSTGWETQYF
>TRBJ2-3|TRBV5-1|.
CASSLAEITDTQYF
>TRBJ1-2|TRBV9|.
CASRPPRGGADGYTF
>TRBJ2-1|TRBV7-9|.
CASSLLARARSYNEQFF
>TRBJ1-1|TRBV11-2|.
CASSFWGTEAFF
>TRBJ2-5|TRBV7-9|TRBD1
CASREQGLEETQYF
>TRBJ2-1|TRBV7-9|TRBD1
CASSPGGTGNNEQFF
>TRBJ2-2|TRBV11-3|.
CASSLSRGGELFF
>TRBJ1-2|TRBV10-3|.
CAISGGRGYGYTF